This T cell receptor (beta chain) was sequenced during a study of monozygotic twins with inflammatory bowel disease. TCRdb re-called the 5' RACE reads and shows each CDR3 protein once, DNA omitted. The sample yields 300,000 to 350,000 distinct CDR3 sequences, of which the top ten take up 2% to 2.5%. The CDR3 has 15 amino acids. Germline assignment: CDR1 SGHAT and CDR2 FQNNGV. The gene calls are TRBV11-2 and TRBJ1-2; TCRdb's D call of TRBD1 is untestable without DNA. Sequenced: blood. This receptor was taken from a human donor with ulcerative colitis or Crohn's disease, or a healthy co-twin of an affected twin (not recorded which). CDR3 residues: CASSLWAQGEGGYTF.